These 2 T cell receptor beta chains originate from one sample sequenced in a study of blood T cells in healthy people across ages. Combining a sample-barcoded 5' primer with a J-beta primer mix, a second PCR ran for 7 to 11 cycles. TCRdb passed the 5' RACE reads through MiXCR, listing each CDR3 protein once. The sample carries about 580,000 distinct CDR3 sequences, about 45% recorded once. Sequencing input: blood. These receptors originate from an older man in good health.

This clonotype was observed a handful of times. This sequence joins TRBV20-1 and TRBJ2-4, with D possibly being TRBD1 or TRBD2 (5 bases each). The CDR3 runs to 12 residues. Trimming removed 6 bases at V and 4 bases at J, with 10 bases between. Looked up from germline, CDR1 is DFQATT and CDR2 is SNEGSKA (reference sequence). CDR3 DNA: TGCAGTGCCGGGGACGTAAAAAACATTCAGTACTTC. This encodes CSAGDVKNIQYF.

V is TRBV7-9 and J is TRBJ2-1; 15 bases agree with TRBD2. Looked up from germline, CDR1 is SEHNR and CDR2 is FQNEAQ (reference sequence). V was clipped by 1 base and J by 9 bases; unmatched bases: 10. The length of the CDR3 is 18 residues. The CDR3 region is CASSLGLPGLAGGGEQFF. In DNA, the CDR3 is TGTGCCAGCAGCTTAGGTCTGCCGGGACTAGCGGGAGGTGGTGAGCAGTTCTTC.